This is a list of T cell receptor beta chains from one sample in a study of cytomegalovirus exposure and HLA in healthy donors. Clones were sequenced by immunoSEQ multiplex PCR, and TCRdb holds only the in-frame ones, with some missing. The data contain roughly 250,000 clones, about 75% of them singletons. Sequences were obtained from PBMCs. These TCRs come from a female donor in good health and CMV-seronegative. CDR3s include the opening cysteine and the closing phenylalanine or tryptophan. The D gene is left open where the match is weak. A clone size is listed for some rows: how often the clone was seen (once, few, many), or a class if it is expanded.

size	V	D	J	DNA	CDR3
few	TRBV13	.	TRBJ2-7	TGTGCCAGCAGCCTAGCTCAGATAACGAGGAGCTCCTACGAGCAGTACTTC	CASSLAQITRSSYEQYF
.	TRBV4-2	.	TRBJ1-1	TGTGCCAGCAGCCAAGATCGGACAGATACTGAAGCTTTCTTT	CASSQDRTDTEAFF
.	TRBV19	.	TRBJ1-1	TGTGCCAGTAGTAATTTGGGGACTGGGAACACTGAAGCTTTCTTT	CASSNLGTGNTEAFF
.	TRBV28	.	TRBJ2-5	TGTGCCAGCAGTTTATGGAGGAGGCAAGAGACCCAGTACTTC	CASSLWRRQETQYF
.	TRBV29-1	.	TRBJ2-1	TGCAGCGCCATACTCTACAATGAGCAGTTCTTC	CSAILYNEQFF
.	TRBV28	TRBD1	TRBJ2-5	TGTGCCAGCAGTTTATTGGGCAGGGGGCAAGAGACCCAGTACTTC	CASSLLGRGQETQYF
few	TRBV9	TRBD1	TRBJ1-1	TGTGCCAGCAGCGCACAAATACCGGGACAGGGGTCGACTTTTCCGAACACTGAAGCTTTCTTT	CASSAQIPGQGSTFPNTEAFF
.	TRBV5-1	.	TRBJ1-2	TGCGCCAGCAGCTTCATCGGTAGGGGCGGTGGGGGCTACACCTTC	CASSFIGRGGGGYTF
few	TRBV7-8	TRBD1	TRBJ1-3	TGTGCCAGCAGCTTTGGTGGACAGGGATCTGGAAACACCATATATTTT	CASSFGGQGSGNTIYF
.	TRBV6-6	TRBD1	TRBJ1-4	TGTGCCAGCAGTTACCCCGTGACAGGGGGAGTAAAACTGTTTTTT	CASSYPVTGGVKLFF
once	TRBV5-1	.	TRBJ2-7	TGCGCCAGCAGCTTAGGACACCTCTCCTACGAGCAGTACTTC	CASSLGHLSYEQYF
.	TRBV19	TRBD1	TRBJ1-4	TGTGCCAGTAGTGGGGGGACAGCAACTAATGAAAAACTGTTTTTT	CASSGGTATNEKLFF
.	TRBV7-7	.	TRBJ2-5	TGTGCTAGCAGCCCCCATGAGAGGGTATCCGAGACCCAGTACTTC	CASSPHERVSETQYF
.	TRBV2	TRBD1	TRBJ2-1	TGTGCCAGCAGTGCCAGGACAGGGGGAGGTAGTGAGCAGTTCTTC	CASSARTGGGSEQFF
.	TRBV28	TRBD2	TRBJ2-7	TGTGCCAGCAGTTCCCCGAGCGGGACCTCCTACGAGCAGTACTTC	CASSSPSGTSYEQYF
few	TRBV11-2	TRBD1	TRBJ2-2	TGTGCCAGCAGCTCTCAGGGGGCAAACACCGGGGAGCTGTTTTTT	CASSSQGANTGELFF
.	TRBV28	.	TRBJ2-7	TGTGCCAGCAGTTATCGTGAGCAGTACTTC	CASSYREQYF
once	TRBV18	TRBD2	TRBJ2-3	TGTGCCAGCTCACCCACCCTAGGGCGGGAGAAGACAGATACGCAGTATTTT	CASSPTLGREKTDTQYF
.	TRBV7-9	.	TRBJ1-2	TGTTCCAGCAGCTTACCCCTCACAGGGATCGGGAACTATGGCTACACCTTC	CSSSLPLTGIGNYGYTF
.	TRBV13	.	TRBJ2-7	TGTGCCAGCAGCCTCTTTAGGGAGTTTCCCCACGAGCAGTACTTC	CASSLFREFPHEQYF
.	TRBV7-6	TRBD2	TRBJ2-3	TGTGCCAGCAGCTTAGGGAAGCGTCCTAGCGGGAGGACAGATACGCAGTATTTT	CASSLGKRPSGRTDTQYF
few	TRBV19	.	TRBJ2-7	TGTGCCAGTAACGCAGGGATTGCCTACGAGCAGTACTTC	CASNAGIAYEQYF
.	TRBV6-4	.	TRBJ1-1	TGTGCCAGCAGTGACTCGTACAGCCTGGGGAACACTGAAGCTTTCTTT	CASSDSYSLGNTEAFF
.	TRBV7-9	TRBD1	TRBJ2-3	TGTGCCAGCAGCTTAGGGACAGGGGCTACAGATACGCAGTATTTT	CASSLGTGATDTQYF
.	TRBV7-9	.	TRBJ2-2	TGTGCCAGCAGCTTATCCTGGCTAGGTGTCACCGGGGAGCTGTTTTTT	CASSLSWLGVTGELFF
.	TRBV6-1	.	TRBJ1-6	TGTGCCAGCAGTGATCCCAGGGTAACGGGGGGTTCACCCCTCCACTTT	CASSDPRVTGGSPLHF
.	TRBV29-1	TRBD1	TRBJ1-1	TGCAGCGTCACGCAGGGGGGAGGCACTGAAGCTTTCTTT	CSVTQGGGTEAFF
few	TRBV7-2	.	TRBJ1-5	TGTGCCAGCAGCTTCGACGGGAATCAGCCCCAGCATTTT	CASSFDGNQPQHF